Below are 18 T cell receptor beta chains sequenced from a single sample in a study of blood T cell repertoires in COVID-19. Data came from immunoSEQ multiplex PCR; TCRdb stores just in-frame clones and leaves some out. The table shows more than 110,000 clones, with 79% occurring only once. Material for sequencing was peripheral blood. The receptors derive from a man aged 55 to 70 with acute or convalescent COVID-19.

The CDR3 here is CASSTTVFYGYTF. CDR3 DNA: TGTGCCAGTAGTACAACAGTCTTCTATGGCTACACCTTC. The rearrangement links TRBV19 to TRBJ1-2; D uncertain. The V end was cut by 4 bases, the J end by 4 bases, with 10 bases between. Germline CDR1 reads LNHDA; CDR2 reads SQIVND (reference sequence). There are 13 residues in the CDR3.

The chain recombines TRBV27 with TRBJ2-1; D not resolved. Germline V gene data show CDR1 as MNHEY and CDR2 as SMNVEV (reference sequence). Trimming removed 2 bases at V and 3 bases at J, with 5 bases between. The CDR3 runs 13 residues. The CDR3 reads CASSLNSYNEQFF. In nucleotides, the CDR3 is TGTGCCAGCAGTTTAAACAGCTACAATGAGCAGTTCTTC.

The chain links TRBV28 to TRBJ2-1; 12 nucleotides align to TRBD2. This CDR3 has 15 amino acids. CDR1 and CDR2 (germline): MDHEN, SYDVKM. After removal of 4 bases from V and 9 bases from J, the junction contained 7 bases not matched to a gene. CDR3 in amino acids: CASSSPGLAGSEQFF. The CDR3 nucleotides read TGTGCCAGCAGTTCGCCGGGACTAGCGGGTAGTGAGCAGTTCTTC. Using reference TRBV28 and TRBJ2-1 for the parts outside the CDR3, the full variable domain is DVKVTQSSRYLVKRTGEKVFLECVQDMDHENMFWYRQDPGLGLRLIYFSYDVKMKEKGDIPEGYSVSREKKERFSLILESASTNQTSMYLCASSSPGLAGSEQFFGPGTRLTVL.

The CDR3 region has the DNA TGTGCCAGCAGCGGGGGGGGCCGAAACACCATATATTTT. Its protein is CASSGGGRNTIYF. The gene calls are TRBV9 and TRBJ1-3; D possibly corresponds to TRBD1 (6 bases). This CDR3 comprises 13 residues. Germline-derived CDR1 and CDR2 are SGDLS and YYNGEE. Between the trimmed V and J ends, which lost 3 bases and 5 bases, there was a span of 9 bases.

This chain uses TRBV29-1 with TRBJ2-3; 9 positions match TRBD1. Germline values: CDR1 SQVTM, CDR2 ANQGSEA. V shed 4 bases and J 3 bases; nucleotides not matched to a gene: 11. The CDR3 covers 16 residues. The DNA of the CDR3 is TGCAGCGTTGGTAATATCGGGACAGGGATAACAGATACGCAGTATTTT. The encoded protein is CSVGNIGTGITDTQYF.

V is TRBV7-2 and J is TRBJ1-1; D call uncertain. Trimming stripped 5 bases from V and 10 bases from J, with 14 bases between. The CDR3 runs 12 residues. Per the germline V gene, CDR1 is SGHTA and CDR2 is FQGNSA. The CDR3 DNA reads TGTGCCAGCAGCCTTCAAGCGAGAGGAGCTTTCTTT. Translated: CASSLQARGAFF.

This clone was observed once. A read error may produce the germline difference seen at one junction end. J is TRBJ2-2 and V is TRBV7-7; 11 bases are shared with TRBD2. Germline loops: CDR1 SSHAT, CDR2 FNYEAQ (reference sequence). The CDR3 runs to 17 residues. This CDR3 is CASSGFTSGSGPGELFF. The CDR3 DNA follows: TGTGCTAGCAGCGGCTTCACTAGCGGGAGTGGTCCCGGGGAGCTGTTTTTT.

This chain connects TRBV28 to TRBJ1-1, with no clear D. The CDR3 consists of 12 residues. V was trimmed by 8 bases and J by 1 base, leaving 8 bases between them. In germline, CDR1 is MDHEN, CDR2 SYDVKM. The chain's CDR3 is CASGVPNTEAFF. The CDR3, as DNA: TGTGCCAGCGGAGTCCCGAACACTGAAGCTTTCTTT.

This chain joins TRBV6-5 and TRBJ1-2; 8 bases align to TRBD1. CDR3 length: 13 amino acids. V was pared by 8 bases and J by 2 bases, with 4 bases of the junction left unmatched. In germline, CDR1 is MNHEY, CDR2 SVGAGI. The CDR3 is CASRTGTNYGYTF. CDR3 bases: TGTGCCAGCCGGACAGGGACAAACTATGGCTACACCTTC.

The chain links TRBV29-1 to TRBJ2-7; 7 nucleotides match TRBD2. CDR1 SQVTM and CDR2 ANQGSEA come from the germline V gene. CDR3 length equals 13 residues. V lost 4 bases, J lost 4 bases, and 7 bases stayed unmatched. The CDR3 loop reads CSVAGGERYEQYF. The CDR3 DNA is TGCAGCGTTGCTGGGGGGGAGCGGTACGAGCAGTACTTC.

This chain joins TRBV14 and TRBJ2-2; D not resolved. Trimming took 0 bases from V and 5 from J, leaving 4 bases between them. Germline V gene lookup returns CDR1 SGHDN and CDR2 FVKESK. CDR3 length: 13 amino acids. The CDR3: CASSQDRTGELFF. The CDR3 nucleotides are TGTGCCAGCAGCCAAGACCGGACCGGGGAGCTGTTTTTT.

The rearrangement links TRBV7-2 to TRBJ1-6; D not certain. Trimming took off 5 bases at V and 5 bases at J, with 13 bases between the two ends. CDR3 length equals 15 residues. From germline, CDR1 is SGHTA and CDR2 FQGNSA. The CDR3 nucleotides read TGTGCCAGCAGCCCAATAGGAGGCAATAATTCACCCCTCCACTTT. Amino acids: CASSPIGGNNSPLHF.

This clone showed up just a few times. V usage is TRBV4-3 and J usage is TRBJ2-5; 11 nucleotides line up with TRBD2. This CDR3 is 15 amino acids long. The V gene end was trimmed by 4 bases and the J gene end by 5 bases; junction bases not matched to a gene: 6. Germline assignment: CDR1 LGHNA and CDR2 YSLEER. CDR3: CASSPGLAGRETQYF. Written as DNA, the CDR3 is TGCGCCAGCAGCCCCGGACTAGCGGGCCGCGAGACCCAGTACTTC.

The chain employs TRBV5-1 and TRBJ2-1, with TRBD2 matching 7 bases. CDR3 length: 15 residues. Germline V gene lookup returns CDR1 SGHRS and CDR2 YFSETQ. Trimming took 2 bases from V and 3 from J; bases not matched to a gene: 5. This chain's CDR3 is CASSLTGTNYNEQFF. The CDR3 nucleotides are TGCGCCAGCAGCTTAACCGGGACTAACTACAATGAGCAGTTCTTC. Using reference TRBV5-1 and TRBJ2-1 for the parts outside the CDR3, the full variable domain is KAGVTQTPRYLIKTRGQQVTLSCSPISGHRSVSWYQQTPGQGLQFLFEYFSETQRNKGNFPGRFSGRQFSNSRSEMNVSTLELGDSALYLCASSLTGTNYNEQFFGPGTRLTVL.

Only one count was recorded for this clone. The chain is built from TRBV7-8 and TRBJ1-6, with 7 bases that match TRBD1. The ends lost 6 bases at V and 10 bases at J; junction bases unmatched: 12. Germline V CDR1 and CDR2: SGHVS, FQNEAQ. This CDR3 is built from 15 residues. The CDR3 reads CASSPADRKGSPLHF. In nucleotides, the CDR3 is TGTGCCAGCAGTCCGGCGGACAGGAAGGGCTCACCCCTCCACTTT.

This clone was detected only once. J is TRBJ1-2 and V is TRBV28; TRBD1 might be the D (6 bases). CDR3 size: 14 residues. V was cut by 6 bases and J by 0 bases, with 11 bases left in between. Germline-derived CDR1 and CDR2 are MDHEN and SYDVKM. This CDR3 is CASRSGQPNYGYTF. The CDR3 DNA sequence: TGTGCCAGCAGGTCCGGACAGCCTAACTATGGCTACACCTTC.

This clone was detected ten times or more. This chain joins TRBV30 and TRBJ2-3; 7 positions agree with TRBD2. The CDR3 is 14 amino acids. Per the germline V gene, CDR1 is GTSNPN and CDR2 is SVGIG (reference sequence). Trimming took 0 bases from V and 5 from J; bases not matched to a gene: 5. The CDR3 sequence is CAWSVGTTGDTQYF. The CDR3, as DNA: TGTGCCTGGAGTGTGGGGACTACGGGAGATACGCAGTATTTT.

This clone was seen only a few times. V is TRBV7-3 and J is TRBJ2-3; TRBD1 matches at 7 bases. Germline values: CDR1 SGHTA, CDR2 FQGTGA. After removal of 5 bases from V and 1 base from J, the junction contained 6 bases not matched to a gene. This CDR3 comprises 15 residues. The CDR3 loop reads CASSQGVARTDTQYF. The DNA for the CDR3 is TGTGCCAGCAGCCAGGGGGTGGCACGCACAGATACGCAGTATTTT.